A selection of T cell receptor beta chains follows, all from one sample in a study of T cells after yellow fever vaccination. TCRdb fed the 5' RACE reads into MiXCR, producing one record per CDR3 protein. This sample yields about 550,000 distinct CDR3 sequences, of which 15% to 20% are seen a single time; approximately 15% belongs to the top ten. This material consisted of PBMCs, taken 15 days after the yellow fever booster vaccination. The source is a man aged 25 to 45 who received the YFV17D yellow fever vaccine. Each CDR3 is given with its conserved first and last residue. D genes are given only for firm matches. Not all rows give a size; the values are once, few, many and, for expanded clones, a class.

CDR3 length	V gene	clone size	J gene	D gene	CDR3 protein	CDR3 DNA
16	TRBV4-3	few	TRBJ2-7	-	CASSQEHSGASYEQYF	TGCGCCAGCAGCCAAGAACATTCGGGGGCCTCCTACGAGCAGTACTTC
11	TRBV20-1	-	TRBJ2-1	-	CSARDLAEQFF	TGCAGTGCTAGAGATCTAGCGGAGCAGTTCTTC
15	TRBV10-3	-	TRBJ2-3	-	CAISGSSERTDTQYF	TGTGCCATCAGTGGTTCGTCTGAAAGAACAGATACGCAGTATTTT
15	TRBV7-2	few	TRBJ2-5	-	CASSLGAGSQETQYF	TGTGCCAGCAGCTTAGGGGCAGGATCACAAGAGACCCAGTACTTC
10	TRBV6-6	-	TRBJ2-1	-	CAGGEPEQFF	TGTGCCGGGGGCGAGCCTGAGCAGTTCTTC
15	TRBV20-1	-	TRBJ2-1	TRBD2	CSARTSGRNWGEQFF	TGCAGTGCTAGGACTAGCGGGAGAAACTGGGGTGAGCAGTTCTTC
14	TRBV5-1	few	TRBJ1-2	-	CASSGGDTSYGYTF	TGCGCCAGCAGCGGCGGCGACACGTCCTATGGCTACACCTTC
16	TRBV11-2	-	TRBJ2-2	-	CASSLLQGGVTGELFF	TGTGCCAGCAGCCTATTACAGGGTGGGGTGACCGGGGAGCTGTTTTTT
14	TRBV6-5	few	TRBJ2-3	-	CASSFRGARDTQYF	TGTGCCAGCAGTTTTAGAGGGGCCCGGGATACGCAGTATTTT
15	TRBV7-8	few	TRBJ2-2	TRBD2	CASSPLAGVTGELFF	TGTGCCAGCAGCCCGCTAGCGGGAGTAACCGGGGAGCTGTTTTTT
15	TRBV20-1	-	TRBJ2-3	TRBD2	CSARKTSGSTVTQYF	TGCAGTGCTAGGAAGACTAGCGGGAGTACAGTTACGCAGTATTTT
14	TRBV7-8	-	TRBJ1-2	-	CASSTRDINYGYTF	TGTGCCAGCAGCACCCGGGACATTAACTATGGCTACACCTTC